Listed below are T cell receptor beta chains from one sample, sequenced in a study of blood T cell repertoires in COVID-19. Profiled with immunoSEQ multiplex PCR; TCRdb holds only in-frame clones, not every one. Of 250,000 to 300,000 clones in the sample, about nine tenths are singletons; the top ten hold roughly 10%. What was sequenced was peripheral blood. All receptors derive from a woman younger than 45 with COVID-19, enrolled during active disease. The CDR3 runs from the conserved cysteine through the conserved F or W. Fields, in order: clone size, J gene, V gene, D gene, CDR3 DNA, CDR3 protein. A D gene is named only where the DNA matches it firmly. Clone size is given for some rows only: seen once, a few or many times, or a class if the clone is expanded.

clone_size: -
j_call: TRBJ2-1
v_call: TRBV13
d_call: TRBD2
cdr3_nt: TGTGCCAGCAGCTTAGGTTTAGCGGGAGTGGGCAATGAGCAGTTCTTC
cdr3_aa: CASSLGLAGVGNEQFF

clone_size: -
j_call: TRBJ2-1
v_call: TRBV10-3
d_call: -
cdr3_nt: TGTGCCATCAGTGAGGAGAGCTCCTACAATGAGCAGTTCTTC
cdr3_aa: CAISEESSYNEQFF

clone_size: -
j_call: TRBJ1-1
v_call: TRBV4-1
d_call: -
cdr3_nt: TGCGCCAGCAGCCAAGAATTTCGGGGGAACACTGAAGCTTTCTTT
cdr3_aa: CASSQEFRGNTEAFF

clone_size: -
j_call: TRBJ2-7
v_call: TRBV19
d_call: TRBD2
cdr3_nt: TGTGCCAGTAGTACCGGACTAGCTGCCGCCTACGAGCAGTACTTC
cdr3_aa: CASSTGLAAAYEQYF

clone_size: -
j_call: TRBJ2-7
v_call: TRBV29-1
d_call: TRBD1
cdr3_nt: TGCAGCGTTGGGGTCCCGGGACAGGTTTACTACGAGCAGTACTTC
cdr3_aa: CSVGVPGQVYYEQYF

clone_size: -
j_call: TRBJ2-2
v_call: TRBV21-1
d_call: -
cdr3_nt: TGTGCCAGCAGGCAAGACAGCCTCTTTACCGGGGAGCTGTTTTTT
cdr3_aa: CASRQDSLFTGELFF

clone_size: -
j_call: TRBJ1-4
v_call: TRBV28
d_call: -
cdr3_nt: TGTGCCAGCAGACCCACCAGAATAGGGGGTCGATCTAATGAAAAACTGTTTTTT
cdr3_aa: CASRPTRIGGRSNEKLFF

clone_size: -
j_call: TRBJ1-2
v_call: TRBV4-1
d_call: TRBD1
cdr3_nt: TGCGCCAGCAGCCCCAGGGAGGGGACAGGGGCCGACTATGGCTACACCTTC
cdr3_aa: CASSPREGTGADYGYTF

clone_size: -
j_call: TRBJ2-7
v_call: TRBV30
d_call: TRBD2
cdr3_nt: TGTGCCTGGAGCCGGCTAGCGGGTTACGAGCAGTACTTC
cdr3_aa: CAWSRLAGYEQYF

clone_size: few
j_call: TRBJ2-3
v_call: TRBV5-1
d_call: -
cdr3_nt: TGCGCCAGCAGCCTGTCTGGAGCGGACACAGATACGCAGTATTTT
cdr3_aa: CASSLSGADTDTQYF

clone_size: -
j_call: TRBJ1-4
v_call: TRBV3-1/TRBV3-2
d_call: -
cdr3_nt: TGTGCCAGCAGCCCGACGACAGCCCTACGGCTGTTTTTT
cdr3_aa: CASSPTTALRLFF

clone_size: -
j_call: TRBJ1-3
v_call: TRBV19
d_call: TRBD1
cdr3_nt: TGTGCCAGTAGCGGACAGGCTGCTGGAAACACCATATATTTT
cdr3_aa: CASSGQAAGNTIYF

clone_size: -
j_call: TRBJ1-2
v_call: TRBV6-6
d_call: -
cdr3_nt: TGTGCCAGCAGTATCGGGACGCCGGGGGGTGGCTACACCTTC
cdr3_aa: CASSIGTPGGGYTF